The text below deals with one TCR beta chain. The entry originates in a study of blood T cell repertoires in COVID-19. CDR3 length equals 14 residues. V trimming: 6 bases; J trimming: 8 bases; junction bases outside the gene matches: 6. Germline CDR1 and CDR2: MNHEY and SVGAGI. Measured with immunoSEQ multiplex PCR; TCRdb has only the in-frame clones, and not every one. The sample records some 25,000 clones, 90% to 95% being singletons. The sequenced sample consisted of peripheral blood. This chain uses TRBV6-5 with TRBJ1-4, with 10 bases that match TRBD1. The sequence was collected from a man in his 70s with active COVID-19. The chain's CDR3 is CASRWTGGSEKLFF. The CDR3 coding sequence is TGTGCCAGCAGGTGGACAGGGGGAAGCGAAAAACTGTTTTTT.